The 3 T cell receptor beta chains presented below share a single source sample, sequenced in a study of T cell responses to AZD1222 COVID-19 vaccine. The table came from immunoSEQ multiplex PCR; TCRdb's copy has only in-frame clones and leaves some out. Counted here are about 140,000 clones, roughly 91% occurring once; the ten biggest clones make up around 5%. The sample here was peripheral blood, taken on day 0 of AZD1222 vaccination. The receptor source for this set is an adult in good health.

V and J are TRBV7-9 and TRBJ1-2, with TRBD1 identical over 7 bases. CDR1 and CDR2 from the germline V gene are SEHNR and FQNEAQ (reference sequence). The junction had 3 bases not matched to a gene; V was cut back by 1 base and J by 1 base. The CDR3 consists of 15 residues. In DNA form, the CDR3 reads TGTGCCAGCAGCTTAGTGCAGGGGGATAACTATGGCTACACCTTC. As protein: CASSLVQGDNYGYTF. The variable domain in full, with the rest retrieved from reference TRBV7-9 and TRBJ1-2, is DTGVSQNPRHKITKRGQNVTFRCDPISEHNRLYWYRQTLGQGPEFLTYFQNEAQLEKSRLLSDRFSAERPKGSFSTLEIQRTEQGDSAMYLCASSLVQGDNYGYTFGSGTRLTVV.

This rearrangement joins TRBV9 to TRBJ1-1, with D possibly being TRBD1 (5 bases). CDR3 length: 15 amino acids. V lost 0 bases and J 6 bases, leaving 15 bases between the germline ends. Germline V gene lookup returns CDR1 SGDLS and CDR2 YYNGEE. The CDR3 DNA is TGTGCCAGCAGCGTAGTAGGGGCCGCTGACGCTGAAGCTTTCTTT. This encodes CASSVVGAADAEAFF.

The rearrangement joins TRBV29-1 to TRBJ2-7, with D perhaps TRBD1 (5 bases). Trimming pared 3 bases from V and 2 bases from J, leaving 11 bases between. The CDR3 spans 13 residues. Germline loops: CDR1 SQVTM, CDR2 ANQGSEA. DNA of the CDR3: TGCAGCGTTGATGGTCAGGGTACCTACGAGCAGTACTTC. Amino acid sequence: CSVDGQGTYEQYF.